A single T cell receptor beta chain is shown here with its context. V lost 3 bases and J lost 2, with 15 bases in between. The germline V gene has CDR1 LNHDA and CDR2 SQIVND (reference sequence). The CDR3 has 16 amino acids. Per the authors' pipeline: Amplification of reference gene primers provided the estimated nucleated cell counts. This table comes from immunoSEQ multiplex PCR, and its TCRdb copy is limited to in-frame clones, with some not included. V and J calls plus clone size are reproduced from that table; the DNA served to infer D and trimming. The table shows about 190,000 clones, with around 83% occurring only once. The data were taken from a study of blood T cell repertoires in COVID-19. Whole-study context: The samples span acute and convalescent COVID-19 from the United States, Italy and Spain. Sample material is recorded as cDNA or gDNA derived from T cells, B-cell-depleted T cells, or PBMCs.

This chain links TRBV19 with TRBJ2-3; D perhaps matches TRBD1 (6 bases). The sequence was obtained from a woman aged 40-49 years with acute or convalescent COVID-19. The sequenced sample was peripheral blood. The CDR3 nucleotides are TGTGCCAGTAGTATCTTTGGGACACCCAACACAGATACGCAGTATTTT. It encodes CASSIFGTPNTDTQYF.